This is a list of T cell receptor beta chains from one sample in a study of blood T cell repertoires in COVID-19. Only in-frame clones appear in the TCRdb table, and some are missing; sequencing was by immunoSEQ multiplex PCR. This table has about 73,000 clones, about 74% appearing once. The sample consisted of peripheral blood. The receptors were gathered from a man aged 65-85 years with COVID-19, enrolled during active disease. The CDR3 runs from the conserved cysteine through the conserved F or W. The order of the fields is clone size, V gene, J gene, CDR3 protein. A row's size may be missing; if present it is once, few, many or a size class.

NA,TRBV5-4,TRBJ2-2,CASSGGLAGGPDTGELFF
NA,TRBV10-3,TRBJ2-1,CAISDMGPESYNEQFF
NA,TRBV18,TRBJ2-1,CASSLRTLAGGEYNEQFF
NA,TRBV7-3,TRBJ2-5,CASSLQGQETQYF
NA,TRBV23-1,TRBJ2-7,CASSPQYEQYF
NA,TRBV7-2,TRBJ1-2,CASSLHPGVNAGGYTF
once,TRBV29-1,TRBJ2-1,CSAKEASYNEQFF
NA,TRBV19,TRBJ2-5,CASTPPNQETQYF
few,TRBV27,TRBJ1-1,CASSKTGLGNTEAFF
few,TRBV5-1,TRBJ2-1,CASILTSGSSYNEQFF
NA,TRBV5-1,TRBJ2-7,CASSLAGGRASQWQYF
NA,TRBV7-7,TRBJ2-1,CASSPRLARSSYNEQFF